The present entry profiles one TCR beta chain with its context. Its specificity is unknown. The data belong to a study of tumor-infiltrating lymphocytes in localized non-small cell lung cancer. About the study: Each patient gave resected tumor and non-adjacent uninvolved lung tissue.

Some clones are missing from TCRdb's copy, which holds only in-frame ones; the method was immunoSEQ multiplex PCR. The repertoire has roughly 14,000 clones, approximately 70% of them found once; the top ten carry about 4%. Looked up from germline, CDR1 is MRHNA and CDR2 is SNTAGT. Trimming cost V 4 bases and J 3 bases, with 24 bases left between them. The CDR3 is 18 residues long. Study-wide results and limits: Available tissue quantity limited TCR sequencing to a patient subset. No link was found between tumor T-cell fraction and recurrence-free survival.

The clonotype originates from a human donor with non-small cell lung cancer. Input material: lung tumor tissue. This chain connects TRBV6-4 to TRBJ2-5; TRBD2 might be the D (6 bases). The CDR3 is CASSVEGGTTEGKETQYF. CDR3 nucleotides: TGTGCCAGCAGTGTTGAGGGTGGGACCACGGAGGGTAAAGAGACCCAGTACTTC.